Below, 17 T cell receptor beta chains from the same sample are listed, as sequenced in a study of blood T cells in healthy people across ages. A second PCR, run for roughly 7 to 12 cycles, used a sample-barcoded 5' primer plus a J-beta primer mix. One entry per CDR3 protein results from TCRdb running MiXCR on the 5' RACE reads. The sample shows around 710,000 distinct CDR3 sequences, 35% to 45% of them seen only once. The sample taken for sequencing was blood. These receptors originate from a woman in her fifties or sixties in good health.

This chain links TRBV7-8 with TRBJ2-7; tentative D call: TRBD1 (6 bases). The CDR3 extends over 14 amino acids. CDR1 is SGHVS, CDR2 FQNEAQ, per germline. The V gene lost 1 base and the J gene lost 3 bases, with 10 bases spanning the gap. This CDR3 is CASSLGQALYEQYF. Here the CDR3 DNA reads TGTGCCAGCAGCTTAGGACAGGCTCTCTACGAGCAGTACTTC.

Many counts were recorded for this clonotype. This chain uses TRBV20-1 with TRBJ2-1; tentative D call: TRBD2 (5 bases). This CDR3 contains 15 residues. Trimming stripped 0 bases from V and 0 bases from J, with 9 bases between. Germline loops: CDR1 DFQATT, CDR2 SNEGSKA (reference sequence). DNA of the CDR3: TGCAGTGCTAGAGAGCGGGCCTACTCCTACAATGAGCAGTTCTTC. Amino acids: CSARERAYSYNEQFF.

J is TRBJ2-4 and V is TRBV28, with 10 nucleotides matching TRBD1. The better agreement between TRBJ2-7 and the DNA end casts doubt on the J call. There are 15 residues in the CDR3. Germline CDR1 is MDHEN and CDR2 is SYDVKM. CDR3 in DNA: TGTGCCAGCAGCCCTCGGACAGGGGGGAACTACGAGCAGTACTTC. Protein sequence: CASSPRTGGNYEQYF.

About this clonotype itself: This sequence may be a read error, since a much larger clone differs from it by one base. J is TRBJ2-1 and V is TRBV7-9, with D tentatively TRBD1 (6 bases). CDR3 size: 15 residues. The germline gives CDR1 SEHNR, CDR2 FQNEAQ (reference sequence). The CDR3 nucleotides are TGTGCCAGCGGCTTAGTTCAGGGGATTAGGAATGAGCAGTTCTTC. Encoded protein: CASGLVQGIRNEQFF.

The rearrangement uses TRBV7-2 and TRBJ1-5; a weak D match, TRBD1 (5 bases). CDR1 and CDR2 (germline): SGHTA, FQGNSA. V was cut by 5 bases and J by 1 base, with 15 bases left in between. The CDR3 is 16 residues long. The CDR3: CASSPGDRVSNQPQHF. The CDR3 region has the DNA TGTGCCAGCAGCCCCGGTGACAGAGTAAGCAATCAGCCCCAGCATTTT.

The chain recombines TRBV27 with TRBJ2-7, with 7 bases identical to TRBD1. This CDR3 is built from 17 residues. Germline V gene lookup returns CDR1 MNHEY and CDR2 SMNVEV (reference sequence). Trimming removed 5 bases from V and 0 bases from J; junction bases left unmatched: 13. The DNA of the CDR3 is TGTGCCAGCAGTCCGTGGACAGGTCCATCGAGCTCCTACGAGCAGTACTTC. Translating gives CASSPWTGPSSSYEQYF.

The CDR3 sequence: CASSPSAGGNTEAFF. In nucleotides, the CDR3 is TGTGCCAGCAGCCCCTCGGCGGGTGGAAACACTGAAGCTTTCTTT. The chain joins TRBV9 to TRBJ1-1, with no clear D. In germline, CDR1 is SGDLS, CDR2 YYNGEE. The CDR3 is 15 amino acids. Trimming took 4 bases from V and 2 from J, leaving 15 bases between them.

The chain has TRBV28 and TRBJ2-1; 10 positions agree with TRBD1. With 3 bases clipped from V and 7 bases from J, the junction kept 9 bases outside the gene matches. Germline CDR1 and CDR2: MDHEN and SYDVKM. The CDR3 loop spans 16 amino acids. The CDR3 spells CASSFSGTGVQNEQFF. Written as DNA, the CDR3 is TGTGCCAGCAGTTTCTCCGGGACAGGGGTACAGAATGAGCAGTTCTTC.

This clonotype was observed a single time. CDR3 loop: CASTQTERNNYGYTF. The CDR3 DNA follows: TGTGCCAGCACCCAAACAGAACGGAATAACTATGGCTACACCTTC. The rearrangement uses TRBV9 and TRBJ1-2; D gene uncertain. The CDR3 is made up of 15 amino acids. CDR1 and CDR2 (germline): SGDLS, YYNGEE. The V gene lost 6 bases and the J gene lost 1 base, with 16 bases spanning the gap.

Concerning this clonotype: A much bigger clone sits one base away, suggesting this may be a read error. The chain employs TRBV5-1 and TRBJ2-5, with 9 nucleotides matching TRBD1. Germline V gene sequence: CDR1 SGHRS, CDR2 YFSETQ. J lost 5 bases, V lost 10 bases, and 9 bases had no gene match. The CDR3 length is 13 residues. CDR3 coding DNA: TGCGCCGGTTCAACAGGGGGCGCGGAGACCCAGTACTTC. It yields the protein CAGSTGGAETQYF.

In this sample, this clonotype turned up a few times. The chain uses TRBV9 and TRBJ2-5; D may be TRBD2 (5 bases). The CDR3 contains 14 residues. Germline loops: CDR1 SGDLS, CDR2 YYNGEE. V was trimmed by 0 bases and J by 4 bases, leaving 10 bases between them. CDR3 protein: CASSVGVGAETQYF. The CDR3 coding sequence is TGTGCCAGCAGCGTAGGTGTGGGAGCAGAGACCCAGTACTTC. Combining the CDR3 with reference TRBV9 and TRBJ2-5 gives the whole variable domain DSGVTQTPKHLITATGQRVTLRCSPRSGDLSVYWYQQSLDQGLQFLIQYYNGEERAKGNILERFSAQQFPDLHSELNLSSLELGDSALYFCASSVGVGAETQYFGPGTRLLVL.

The chain recombines TRBV20-1 with TRBJ2-3, with D perhaps matching TRBD1 or TRBD2 (5 bases each). V was shortened by 3 bases and J by 4 bases, with 11 bases between the two germline ends. Germline V gene lookup returns CDR1 DFQATT and CDR2 SNEGSKA (reference sequence). The CDR3 length is 13 residues. The CDR3 region is CSASRGVADTQYF. CDR3 DNA: TGCAGTGCTAGTAGGGGAGTGGCAGATACGCAGTATTTT.

Ten or more counts support this clonotype. V is TRBV29-1 and J is TRBJ2-4, with D possibly being TRBD2 (6 bases). The length of the CDR3 is 16 residues. Trimming left V 8 bases short and J 2 bases short, with 22 bases between. Germline V gene lookup returns CDR1 SQVTM and CDR2 ANQGSEA. CDR3 protein: CSQEKGEEGSKNIQYF. DNA of the CDR3: TGCAGCCAGGAAAAAGGGGAGGAAGGGTCCAAAAACATTCAGTACTTC.

This clonotype was detected a few times. As DNA, the CDR3 is TGTGCCAGCAGCGTTGCCGGGTCTGGCAATCAGCCCCAGCATTTT. It codes for CASSVAGSGNQPQHF. The chain joins TRBV9 to TRBJ1-5, with D hard to call. The CDR3 loop spans 15 amino acids. Germline V gene lookup returns CDR1 SGDLS and CDR2 YYNGEE. V lost 2 bases and J lost 2, with 11 bases in between.

The chain couples TRBV4-2 to TRBJ1-2; no clear D. Germline assignment: CDR1 LGHNA and CDR2 YNFKEQ. V was clipped by 1 base and J by 9 bases, with 12 bases between them. This CDR3 is 13 amino acids long. The CDR3 DNA reads TGTGCCAGCAGCCAAGGAATTGGTTCCAGCTACACCTTC. Amino acids: CASSQGIGSSYTF.

J is TRBJ2-1 and V is TRBV4-2, with TRBD2 matching over 12 bases. TRBJ2-7 matches the DNA end more closely, so the J call is doubtful. The CDR3 totals 16 residues. Germline V gene lookup returns CDR1 LGHNA and CDR2 YNFKEQ. The CDR3 reads CASSQASGGAQNEQYF. The CDR3 nucleotides are TGTGCCAGCAGCCAAGCTAGCGGGGGGGCGCAGAATGAGCAGTACTTC.

A single count supports this clonotype. The chain couples TRBV5-1 to TRBJ2-1, with D hard to call. The CDR3 runs to 13 residues. V shed 6 bases and J shed 8 bases, with 15 bases lying between them. Germline V gives CDR1 SGHRS, CDR2 YFSETQ. In nucleotides, the CDR3 is TGCGCCAGCACTGTGCGTTTCCCGGATGAGCAGTTCTTC. It specifies CASTVRFPDEQFF.